The rows below give T cell receptor beta chains drawn from one sample of a study of regulatory T cells in long-lasting Graves disease. TCRdb re-called the multiplex PCR reads with MiXCR, one entry per CDR3 protein. The table records 350,000 to 400,000 distinct CDR3 sequences, about 17% of them present only once. This sample was shared with a second study, whose subject was T cells in Graves' hyperthyroidism and ophthalmopathy.

The sequencing here drew on peripheral blood mononuclear cells (PBMCs), taken at new diagnosis, from a patient treated with antithyroid drugs. The source is a woman between 18 and 30 years old with Graves disease. Both conserved end residues are part of each CDR3. The D gene is left open where the match is weak. Only some rows state a clone size, as once, few, many or a class for expanded clones.

>-|-|TRBJ2-3|TRBV6-1
CASSPRALIRTDTQYF
TGTGCCAGCAGTCCCCGGGCCCTAATCCGCACAGATACGCAGTATTTT
>many|-|TRBJ2-7|TRBV11-2
CASSLRSGRVSYEQYF
TGTGCCAGCAGCTTAAGGTCCGGCAGGGTGAGCTACGAGCAGTACTTC
>-|TRBD2|TRBJ2-7|TRBV6-1
CASIAGAASYEQYF
TGTGCCAGCATTGCGGGAGCGGCATCCTACGAGCAGTACTTC
>many|-|TRBJ1-2|TRBV2
CASSESWRRDYGYTF
TGTGCCAGCAGTGAGTCCTGGCGCCGGGACTATGGCTACACCTTC
>many|TRBD1|TRBJ2-7|TRBV28
CASSEGQGIYEQYF
TGTGCCAGCAGTGAGGGACAGGGGATCTACGAGCAGTACTTC
>many|-|TRBJ2-7|TRBV7-9
CASSKQNYEQYF
TGTGCCAGCAGCAAACAGAACTACGAGCAGTACTTC
>-|TRBD2|TRBJ2-3|TRBV3-1
CASSQEGLAGGDTQYF
TGTGCCAGCAGCCAAGAAGGTCTAGCGGGAGGCGATACGCAGTATTTT
>-|-|TRBJ2-1|TRBV6-2/TRBV6-3
CASSYDPKHNEQFF
TGTGCCAGCAGTTACGATCCTAAACACAATGAGCAGTTCTTC
>-|TRBD1|TRBJ2-1|TRBV12-3/TRBV12-4
CASSSSGTGRPNEQFF
TGTGCCAGCAGTTCCTCCGGGACAGGGAGGCCCAATGAGCAGTTCTTC
>few|TRBD2|TRBJ2-1|TRBV5-6
CASSHLAGGINYNEQFF
TGTGCCAGCAGCCATTTAGCGGGAGGGATTAACTACAATGAGCAGTTCTTC
>few|-|TRBJ1-5|TRBV27
CASSLNLWTADQPQHF
TGTGCCAGCAGTTTGAATTTGTGGACAGCGGATCAGCCCCAGCATTTT
>many|TRBD1|TRBJ1-2|TRBV28
CASSPGTGRSHGYTF
TGTGCCAGCAGTCCGGGGACAGGGAGGTCCCATGGCTACACCTTC
>few|-|TRBJ2-1|TRBV15
CATSSQADNEQFF
TGTGCCACCAGCAGTCAAGCGGACAATGAGCAGTTCTTC
>-|-|TRBJ2-1|TRBV29-1
CSVPNMGENEQFF
TGCAGCGTTCCGAATATGGGGGAAAATGAGCAGTTCTTC